This entry lists 28 T cell receptor beta chains sequenced from one sample in a study of CD8 T cells in Susac syndrome. RNA in amounts of roughly 0.5 to 1 ug was reverse transcribed with random hexamers. In TCRdb, the immunoSEQ multiplex PCR reads were re-called with MiXCR into one record per CDR3 protein. This sample yields about 160,000 distinct CDR3 sequences, of which around 94% are seen a single time; approximately 0.094% belongs to the top ten. The sequenced material came from CD4+ T cells from PBMCs. These receptors came from a human donor with multiple sclerosis.

The chain is built from TRBV28 and TRBJ2-7; weak D call: TRBD1 (6 bases). Germline values: CDR1 MDHEN, CDR2 SYDVKM. V was pared by 7 bases and J by 0 bases, with 13 bases between. The length of the CDR3 is 14 residues. This CDR3 reads CASNRDTNSYEQYF. The CDR3 DNA reads as TGTGCCAGCAACCGGGACACCAACTCCTACGAGCAGTACTTC.

V usage is TRBV12-3 or TRBV12-4 and J usage is TRBJ2-1, with a tentative D call TRBD1 (5 bases). V lost 7 bases and J lost 5, with 12 bases in between. This CDR3 contains 13 residues. The CDR3 reads CASNLLTDNEQFF. Written as DNA, the CDR3 is TGTGCCAGCAATCTACTGACAGACAATGAGCAGTTCTTC.

J is TRBJ2-2 and V is TRBV5-1; unclear D gene. From germline, CDR1 is SGHRS and CDR2 YFSETQ. The CDR3 runs 12 residues. V lost 4 bases, J lost 3 bases, and 4 bases lay in between. CDR3 residues: CASSDDTGELFF. CDR3 nucleotides: TGCGCCAGCAGCGATGACACCGGGGAGCTGTTTTTT.

Concerning this clonotype itself: The junction differs from germline at one of its ends, possibly a read error. V is TRBV16 and J is TRBJ1-1, with D perhaps matching TRBD1 (6 bases). The CDR3 loop spans 11 amino acids. The germline gives CDR1 KGHSY, CDR2 FQNENV. The CDR3 DNA is TGTGCCAGCAGCCAAAGCGGTAGAGGGGGCTTT. Protein product: CASSQSGRGGF.

This chain joins TRBV7-2 and TRBJ2-5; 10 positions match TRBD1. V was pared by 5 bases and J by 4 bases, with 4 bases of the junction left unmatched. The CDR3 is 14 amino acids. Germline CDR1 SGHTA, CDR2 FQGNSA. CDR3 DNA: TGTGCCAGCAGCCGACAGGGGGCCGGAGAGACCCAGTACTTC. Encoded protein: CASSRQGAGETQYF.

The chain joins TRBV20-1 to TRBJ2-2; perhaps TRBD2 as D (6 bases). This CDR3 has 12 amino acids. Germline V gives CDR1 DFQATT, CDR2 SNEGSKA (reference sequence). Trimming stripped 3 bases from V and 6 bases from J, with 8 bases between. The CDR3 DNA sequence: TGCAGTGCTAGGAGGGAGGCCGGGGAGCTGTTTTTT. Amino acids: CSARREAGELFF.

The chain employs TRBV30 and TRBJ2-5; maybe TRBD2 (6 bases). V lost 0 bases to trimming and J lost 4 bases, with 15 bases between them. CDR1 is GTSNPN, CDR2 SVGIG, per germline (reference sequence). CDR3 length: 15 amino acids. CDR3 in DNA: TGTGCCTGGAGTGTACTTCGGGGGTTAGGAGAGACCCAGTACTTC. Its protein product is CAWSVLRGLGETQYF.

The chain recombines TRBV4-1 with TRBJ2-3, with D possibly TRBD1 on 6 matching bases. The CDR3 covers 13 residues. Germline V gene data show CDR1 as MGHRA and CDR2 as YSYEKL. V gave up 2 bases and J gave up 9 bases, with 12 bases separating them. The CDR3, as DNA: TGCGCCAGCAGCCAACAGAGGGGGAGAACGCAGTATTTT. Protein: CASSQQRGRTQYF.

This clonotype occurred once. CDR3 DNA sequence: TGCGCCAGCAGCGGTACCGGGACGCCTAGCACAGATACGCAGTATTTT. It yields the protein CASSGTGTPSTDTQYF. The chain recombines TRBV5-1 with TRBJ2-3; either TRBD1 or TRBD2 may fit D (5 bases each). In germline, CDR1 is SGHRS, CDR2 YFSETQ. V lost 4 bases and J lost 0, with 15 bases in between. The CDR3 has 16 residues.

This clonotype was seen just once. This chain joins TRBV9 and TRBJ2-2, with 8 positions matching TRBD1. The CDR3 totals 16 residues. Trimming cost V 0 bases and J 5 bases; bases outside gene matches: 6. Germline V gene data show CDR1 as SGDLS and CDR2 as YYNGEE. CDR3 nucleotides: TGTGCCAGCAGCGTAGCGACAGGGGCCCTTACCGGGGAGCTGTTTTTT. Encoded protein: CASSVATGALTGELFF.

The rearrangement links TRBV29-1 to TRBJ1-4; 10 bases align to TRBD1. V trimming: 6 bases; J trimming: 8 bases; junction bases outside the gene matches: 9. The CDR3 length is 14 residues. The V gene's germline CDR1 is SQVTM and CDR2 ANQGSEA. This CDR3 is CSVRQGAYREKLFF. The CDR3 nucleotides are TGCAGCGTGAGACAGGGGGCGTACAGGGAAAAACTGTTTTTT.

The rearrangement joins TRBV9 to TRBJ2-7; D is undetermined. The length of the CDR3 is 11 residues. The germline V gene encodes CDR1 SGDLS and CDR2 YYNGEE. V dropped 8 bases and J dropped 0 bases, with 6 bases sitting between them. CDR3 protein: CARVNSYEQYF. CDR3 nucleotide sequence: TGTGCCAGGGTCAACTCCTACGAGCAGTACTTC.

This chain connects TRBV9 to TRBJ1-3; a possible D gene is TRBD1 (5 bases). Germline CDR1 and CDR2: SGDLS and YYNGEE. V was pared by 4 bases and J by 0 bases, with 17 bases between. The CDR3 spans 17 residues. The CDR3 bases are TGTGCCAGCAGCCCACCGCGGGGACGACTCTCTGGAAACACCATATATTTT. It encodes CASSPPRGRLSGNTIYF. The full variable domain, its missing parts supplied by reference TRBV9 and TRBJ1-3, is DSGVTQTPKHLITATGQRVTLRCSPRSGDLSVYWYQQSLDQGLQFLIQYYNGEERAKGNILERFSAQQFPDLHSELNLSSLELGDSALYFCASSPPRGRLSGNTIYFGEGSWLTVV.

This sequence joins TRBV14 and TRBJ2-2; no firm D call. Germline CDR1 reads SGHDN; CDR2 reads FVKESK. This CDR3 is 11 amino acids long. V was shortened by 5 bases and J by 7 bases, with 5 bases between the two germline ends. The CDR3 protein is CASSGHGELFF. Written as DNA, the CDR3 is TGTGCCAGCAGCGGGCACGGGGAGCTGTTTTTT.

The V and J genes are TRBV5-1 and TRBJ2-7, with D tentatively TRBD1 or TRBD2 (7 bases each). Germline-derived CDR1 and CDR2 are SGHRS and YFSETQ. The CDR3 loop spans 15 amino acids. V lost 4 bases, J lost 2 bases, and 16 bases lay in between. The CDR3 nucleotides are TGCGCCAGCAGCGGGGGGGACAGCCTACCCTACGAGCAGTACTTC. The encoded protein is CASSGGDSLPYEQYF.

V gene TRBV2 combines with J gene TRBJ2-1; the match to TRBD2 covers 10 bases. Unmatched junction bases numbered 10, after V lost 4 bases and J lost 10 bases. The CDR3 loop spans 15 amino acids. The germline gives CDR1 SNHLY, CDR2 FYNNEI. The CDR3 spells CASSGSSGSLKEQFF. Written as DNA, the CDR3 is TGTGCCAGCAGTGGTTCTAGCGGGAGTTTGAAAGAGCAGTTCTTC.

The chain is built from TRBV6-2 or TRBV6-3 and TRBJ2-2; D is uncertain. The CDR3 loop spans 12 amino acids. The germline V gene encodes CDR1 MNHEY and CDR2 SVGEGT. The V end was cut by 6 bases, the J end by 6 bases, with 8 bases between. The CDR3 nucleotides are TGTGCCAGCAGCCTTCGCGCCGGGGAGCTGTTTTTT. It translates to CASSLRAGELFF.

The chain employs TRBV28 and TRBJ2-5; 8 bases map to TRBD1. Per the germline V gene, CDR1 is MDHEN and CDR2 is SYDVKM. V trimming: 1 base; J trimming: 5 bases; junction bases outside the gene matches: 9. This CDR3 has 16 residues. In DNA form, the CDR3 reads TGTGCCAGCAGTTTATCAGGGGGCGCGGTGGAGGAGACCCAGTACTTC. Its translation: CASSLSGGAVEETQYF.

The chain couples TRBV7-9 to TRBJ1-5, with TRBD1 matching over 8 bases. The CDR3 runs to 14 residues. Germline CDR1 reads SEHNR; CDR2 reads FQNEAQ (reference sequence). The junction had 7 bases not matched to a gene; V was cut back by 6 bases and J by 6 bases. The CDR3 is CASSLGQGGQPQHF. CDR3 DNA sequence: TGTGCCAGCAGTCTTGGACAGGGTGGTCAGCCCCAGCATTTT.

This chain links TRBV4-1 with TRBJ1-2, with TRBD1 identical over 7 bases. Per the germline V gene, CDR1 is MGHRA and CDR2 is YSYEKL. V lost 2 bases and J lost 4; bases outside the gene matches: 19. This CDR3 is built from 19 residues. The CDR3 DNA reads TGCGCCAGCAGCCAACTTAGGGGGGACAGTTCCTATCCCTCCTATGGCTACACCTTC. The encoded protein is CASSQLRGDSSYPSYGYTF.

CDR3 DNA: TGTGCCACCAGGGGGGGGTTCTCTGGAAACACCATATATTTT. Translated: CATRGGFSGNTIYF. The rearrangement links TRBV15 to TRBJ1-3; possibly TRBD1 for D (5 bases). Germline CDR1 LNHNV, CDR2 YYDKDF (reference sequence). The CDR3 is made up of 14 amino acids. The V end was cut by 6 bases, the J end by 0 bases, with 9 bases between.

The rearrangement links TRBV30 to TRBJ2-7; D is possibly TRBD2 (6 bases). The germline V gene has CDR1 GTSNPN and CDR2 SVGIG (reference sequence). V was trimmed by 0 bases and J by 5 bases, leaving 11 bases between them. The CDR3 totals 13 residues. DNA of the CDR3: TGTGCCTGGAGTGTAGGGTGGGGGGACGAGCAGTACTTC. As protein: CAWSVGWGDEQYF.

This clonotype was picked up a small number of times. The chain has TRBV7-2 and TRBJ2-5; D remains unclear. Germline CDR1 SGHTA, CDR2 FQGNSA. The V and J ends lost 3 bases and 1 base respectively, with 9 bases between them. The CDR3 totals 14 residues. CDR3 DNA: TGTGCCAGCAGCTTTTCATTGGCCCAAGAGACCCAGTACTTC. Protein product: CASSFSLAQETQYF.

This chain uses TRBV7-2 with TRBJ1-5; 8 bases match TRBD1. The J segment lost 4 bases and the V segment lost 4 bases, leaving 9 bases of the junction unmatched. CDR1 SGHTA and CDR2 FQGNSA come from the germline V gene. CDR3 length: 16 residues. In DNA form, the CDR3 reads TGTGCCAGCAGCTGGTTTGGACAGGGCAGGAATCAGCCCCAGCATTTT. Protein: CASSWFGQGRNQPQHF.

This chain joins TRBV19 and TRBJ2-7; 7 bases map to TRBD1. The CDR3 totals 11 residues. Unmatched junction bases numbered 1, after V lost 6 bases and J lost 5 bases. Per the germline V gene, CDR1 is LNHDA and CDR2 is SQIVND (reference sequence). The CDR3 spells CASRTGNEQYF. CDR3 sequence (DNA): TGTGCCAGTAGGACAGGGAACGAGCAGTACTTC.

The chain uses TRBV5-1 and TRBJ2-1; weak D call: TRBD2 (6 bases). V was pared by 4 bases and J by 11 bases, with 13 bases between. Germline V lookup: CDR1 SGHRS, CDR2 YFSETQ. This CDR3 has 12 amino acids. The CDR3 DNA reads as TGCGCCAGCAGCGAACGGGACTCCAAGCAGTTCTTC. Translating gives CASSERDSKQFF.

The chain uses TRBV5-1 and TRBJ2-2, with TRBD1 matching over 7 bases. The germline CDR1 and CDR2 sequences are SGHRS and YFSETQ. The J segment lost 4 bases and the V segment lost 3 bases, leaving 3 bases of the junction unmatched. CDR3 length equals 14 residues. The CDR3 region is CASSSNRGTGELFF. In DNA, the CDR3 is TGCGCCAGCAGCTCGAACAGGGGCACCGGGGAGCTGTTTTTT.

This chain uses TRBV7-9 with TRBJ2-2, with no clear D. CDR3 length: 15 amino acids. Germline CDR1 is SEHNR and CDR2 is FQNEAQ (reference sequence). V lost 6 bases and J lost 0, with 11 bases in between. The CDR3 spells CASRRTAANTGELFF. DNA of the CDR3: TGTGCCAGCAGGCGGACCGCCGCGAACACCGGGGAGCTGTTTTTT.